The sequence of this T cell receptor (beta chain) was determined in a study of control samples from healthy donors and cancer patients (dated by TCRdb to the early 2020s). V loses 0 bases of germline sequence and J loses 1 base, and the interval between the two ends is 7 bases. According to the germline V gene, CDR1 reads SGHTA and CDR2 reads FQGNSA. The CDR3 covers 15 residues, taking in both the cysteine and the phenylalanine. Only the CDR3 DNA is retained, 45 bases long and in frame from the first base. The count of this clone is one. The antigen it recognizes is unknown. No much larger clonotype is one base removed from it; base qualities were not supplied. Libraries were made using the immunoSEQ multiplex PCR assay. TCRdb took over this immuneACCESS table, retaining in-frame rearrangements with V and J assigned. Such tables are incomplete; in checked studies, under half of the missing clones stem from an unresolved V gene, and the remainder is unexplained. The sample has 150,000 to 200,000 clones on record, 90% to 95% of them singletons. The top ten constitute roughly 4.3% of the sample.

Here the chain combines TRBV7-2 and TRBJ1-5; TRBD1 might be the D gene, on 5 matching bases. The sample taken for sequencing was blood. The source of this sequence is a woman in her sixties in good health. The DNA is as follows: TGTGCCAGCAGCTTAGCTCCAGGGAGCAATCAGCCCCAGCATTTT. Its protein product is CASSLAPGSNQPQHF.